Presented here are 10 T cell receptor beta chains from one specimen sequenced in a study of cytomegalovirus exposure and HLA in healthy donors. Researchers ran the PCR with 60 Vbeta and 13 Jbeta primers. TCRdb's copy holds only in-frame clones and misses some; the assay was immunoSEQ multiplex PCR. The table has tens of thousands of clones, over 75% seen once; the top ten hold over 9.5%. The sequenced sample was PBMCs. Every receptor here comes from a man aged 35-49 years in good health and CMV-seronegative.

The genes are TRBV29-1 and TRBJ2-7; the match to TRBD2 covers 14 bases. The V gene's germline CDR1 is SQVTM and CDR2 ANQGSEA. CDR3 length: 15 amino acids. Trimming removed 3 bases from V and 5 bases from J; junction bases left unmatched: 6. The CDR3 sequence is CSVDVGLAGAHEQYF. For the CDR3, the DNA is TGCAGCGTTGATGTGGGACTAGCGGGAGCTCACGAGCAGTACTTC.

This clone was detected only once. This chain joins TRBV28 and TRBJ1-3; D uncertain. The CDR3 length is 16 residues. Looked up from germline, CDR1 is MDHEN and CDR2 is SYDVKM. The V gene lost 3 bases and the J gene lost 1 base, with 13 bases spanning the gap. This chain's CDR3 is CASSFPRAGSGNTIYF. CDR3 DNA sequence: TGTGCCAGCAGTTTCCCCCGGGCGGGTTCTGGAAACACCATATATTTT. Full variable domain (rest looked up from reference TRBV28 and TRBJ1-3): DVKVTQSSRYLVKRTGEKVFLECVQDMDHENMFWYRQDPGLGLRLIYFSYDVKMKEKGDIPEGYSVSREKKERFSLILESASTNQTSMYLCASSFPRAGSGNTIYFGEGSWLTVV.

This clone was picked up a small number of times. The rearrangement links TRBV6-1 to TRBJ1-5; 9 positions match TRBD1. Germline lookup yields CDR1 MNHNS and CDR2 SASEGT. V lost 7 bases and J lost 4; bases outside the gene matches: 5. The CDR3 is 14 residues long. As DNA, the CDR3 is TGTGCCAGCACGGGACAGGGTGTAAATCAGCCCCAGCATTTT. This sequence encodes CASTGQGVNQPQHF.

The J gene is TRBJ1-3, the V gene TRBV19; maybe TRBD1 (6 bases). Germline V CDR1 and CDR2: LNHDA, SQIVND (reference sequence). There are 15 residues in the CDR3. Trimming removed 9 bases from V and 0 bases from J, with 15 bases in between. The CDR3 region is CASTPGQISGNTIYF. The CDR3 DNA is TGTGCCAGCACCCCCGGACAGATCTCTGGAAACACCATATATTTT.

The V and J genes are TRBV5-1 and TRBJ2-1; TRBD2 matches at 10 bases. V gave up 3 bases and J gave up 4 bases; unmatched junction bases: 10. The CDR3 length is 17 residues. Germline lookup yields CDR1 SGHRS and CDR2 YFSETQ. The CDR3 region has the DNA TGCGCCAGCAGCTCTACTAAAGCGGGAGGGTCGTACAATGAGCAGTTCTTC. Encoded protein: CASSSTKAGGSYNEQFF.

The rearrangement uses TRBV10-2 and TRBJ1-6; 7 bases line up with TRBD1. The CDR3 contains 18 residues. V lost 6 bases, J lost 7 bases, and 18 bases stayed unmatched. Germline lookup yields CDR1 WSHSY and CDR2 SAAADI. The chain's CDR3 is CASRDSTGWGVRNSPLHF. The DNA of the CDR3 is TGCGCCAGCAGGGACTCGACAGGGTGGGGAGTCAGGAATTCACCCCTCCACTTT.

This clone has a single count. This chain connects TRBV19 to TRBJ1-5; 7 nucleotides agree with TRBD1. Germline CDR1 is LNHDA and CDR2 is SQIVND (reference sequence). V shed 6 bases and J 6 bases; nucleotides not matched to a gene: 8. This CDR3 is 14 amino acids long. For the CDR3, the DNA is TGTGCCAGTAGCCAACAGGGGACAGCTCAGCCCCAGCATTTT. It translates to CASSQQGTAQPQHF.

The J gene is TRBJ2-5, the V gene TRBV6-6; D possibly corresponds to TRBD1 (5 bases). The J call may be in error: the DNA end matches TRBJ2-7 better. This CDR3 contains 14 residues. In germline, CDR1 is MNHNY, CDR2 SVGAGI (reference sequence). This CDR3 is CASSYPPGNYEQYF. The CDR3 nucleotides are TGTGCCAGCAGTTATCCCCCAGGGAACTACGAGCAGTACTTC.

J is TRBJ1-1 and V is TRBV29-1; D is perhaps TRBD1 (5 bases). The V gene lost 4 bases and the J gene lost 5 bases, with 8 bases spanning the gap. Germline lookup yields CDR1 SQVTM and CDR2 ANQGSEA. The CDR3 is 11 amino acids. The CDR3 bases are TGCAGCGTTGTAAGGGGAACTGAAGCTTTCTTT. Protein: CSVVRGTEAFF.

The rearrangement links TRBV6-6 to TRBJ1-3, with a possible D match to TRBD1 (6 bases). The CDR3 loop spans 15 amino acids. Germline V gene lookup returns CDR1 MNHNY and CDR2 SVGAGI (reference sequence). Trimming left V 7 bases short and J 7 bases short, with 20 bases between. The CDR3 protein is CASKPAGAISNTIYF. As DNA, the CDR3 is TGTGCCAGCAAGCCGGCGGGGGCAATAAGCAACACCATATATTTT.